This T cell receptor beta chain was recovered during a study of cytomegalovirus exposure and HLA in healthy donors. Study-level findings and limits: Cytomegalovirus status was reportedly diagnosed by the classifier with high specificity and sensitivity.

As concerns this clone: The antigen remains undetermined.

Germline loops: CDR1 MNHNY, CDR2 SVGAGI (reference sequence). V shed 6 bases, J shed 7 bases, and the junction held 5 bases outside the gene matches. The length of the CDR3 is 14 residues. 60 Vbeta and 13 Jbeta primers were used in PCR. The table came from immunoSEQ multiplex PCR; TCRdb's copy has only in-frame clones and leaves some out. The sample includes about 240,000 clones, 82% of them seen just once. The receptor was isolated from a woman between 35 and 50 years old in good health and CMV-seropositive. The sequenced material came from PBMCs. The chain carries TRBV6-6 and TRBJ1-5, with TRBD1 matching over 11 bases. CDR3 loop: CASRRDRGGQPQHF. The CDR3 nucleotides read TGTGCCAGCAGGCGGGACAGGGGGGGGCAGCCCCAGCATTTT.